Below are 26 T cell receptor beta chains sequenced from a single sample in a study of blood T cell repertoires in COVID-19. Sequencing was performed with immunoSEQ multiplex PCR; in TCRdb, only in-frame clones are kept and a portion is missing. The table has 210,000 or so clones, approximately 78% seen once. The sample taken for sequencing was peripheral blood. Every receptor here comes from a woman aged 80 or over with active or convalescent COVID-19.

The chain couples TRBV4-3 to TRBJ1-2; a possible D gene is TRBD1 (5 bases). V was cut by 1 base and J by 4 bases, with 13 bases left in between. Germline-derived CDR1 and CDR2 are LGHNA and YSLEER. The CDR3 is 15 residues long. CDR3 in DNA: TGCGCCAGCAGCCAAGTCGGGGGGTTCAGCTATGGCTACACCTTC. As protein: CASSQVGGFSYGYTF.

The chain links TRBV7-8 to TRBJ1-4; the match to TRBD1 covers 8 bases. In germline, CDR1 is SGHVS, CDR2 FQNEAQ. This CDR3 comprises 16 residues. V lost 10 bases to trimming and J lost 8 bases; unmatched junction nucleotides: 18. CDR3 bases: TGTGCCACTCTTTCGACAGGGGCTAGGACTGGCGAAAAACTGTTTTTT. It specifies CATLSTGARTGEKLFF. Full variable domain (outside the CDR3, taken from reference TRBV7-8 and TRBJ1-4): GAGVSQSPRYKVAKRGQDVALRCDPISGHVSLFWYQQALGQGPEFLTYFQNEAQLDKSGLPSDRFFAERPEGSVSTLKIQRTQQEDSAVYLCATLSTGARTGEKLFFGSGTQLSVL.

The chain has TRBV19 and TRBJ1-3; no clear D gene. Trimming shortened V by 5 bases and J by 0 bases, and 8 bases separated the two germline ends. Germline CDR1 LNHDA, CDR2 SQIVND (reference sequence). This CDR3 region has 14 residues. The CDR3 region is CASSPGVSGNTIYF. CDR3 bases: TGTGCCAGTAGTCCCGGAGTCTCTGGAAACACCATATATTTT.

The table lists this clone with a count of one. The chain has TRBV5-4 and TRBJ2-1; D is unresolved. Germline V gives CDR1 SGHNT, CDR2 YYREEE (reference sequence). Trimming pared 2 bases from V and 9 bases from J, leaving 12 bases between. The CDR3 runs 13 residues. The CDR3 DNA is TGTGCCAGCAGCTTTATGGGCTCTGGTGAGCAGTTCTTC. It is translated as CASSFMGSGEQFF.

V gene TRBV6-2 or TRBV6-3 combines with J gene TRBJ2-7; weak D call: TRBD2 (5 bases). The CDR3 runs 13 residues. The V gene's germline CDR1 is MNHEY and CDR2 SVGEGT. Trimming left V 4 bases short and J 5 bases short, with 12 bases between. The CDR3 DNA follows: TGTGCCAGCAGTTCGGGATTGAGGGACGAGCAGTACTTC. Encoded protein: CASSSGLRDEQYF.

The table lists this clone with a few counts. The chain joins TRBV5-1 to TRBJ2-5; 10 nucleotides align to TRBD2. Germline loops: CDR1 SGHRS, CDR2 YFSETQ. The ends lost 2 bases at V and 4 bases at J; junction bases unmatched: 8. CDR3 size: 16 residues. CDR3 DNA sequence: TGCGCCAGCAGCTTAGCCGGGACTAGCGTTCCAGAGACCCAGTACTTC. As protein: CASSLAGTSVPETQYF.

The chain carries TRBV9 and TRBJ1-6; perhaps TRBD1 as D (5 bases). V shed 0 bases and J shed 5 bases, with 9 bases lying between them. CDR3 length: 15 residues. Germline CDR1 SGDLS, CDR2 YYNGEE. The CDR3 sequence is CASSVGQTNNSPLHF. CDR3 in DNA: TGTGCCAGCAGCGTAGGACAGACCAATAATTCACCCCTCCACTTT.

This clone was detected many times. This chain links TRBV19 with TRBJ2-3; D perhaps matches TRBD1 (5 bases). V dropped 0 bases and J dropped 2 bases, with 9 bases sitting between them. CDR3 length equals 15 residues. CDR1 is LNHDA and CDR2 is SQIVND in the germline V gene (reference sequence). CDR3 DNA sequence: TGTGCCAGTAGTATAGATAGCAGGGCCACAGATACGCAGTATTTT. It specifies CASSIDSRATDTQYF.

This rearrangement joins TRBV7-8 to TRBJ2-7; 7 nucleotides line up with TRBD2. The CDR3 covers 13 residues. V shed 6 bases and J 6 bases; nucleotides not matched to a gene: 8. CDR1 is SGHVS, CDR2 FQNEAQ, per germline. As DNA, the CDR3 is TGTGCCAGCAGTCTCGGGGGGTCCCCCGAGCAGTACTTC. It yields the protein CASSLGGSPEQYF.

The gene calls are TRBV6-1 and TRBJ2-1; TRBD2 agrees at 9 bases. V trimming: 3 bases; J trimming: 7 bases; junction bases outside the gene matches: 4. Germline V gene lookup returns CDR1 MNHNS and CDR2 SASEGT. The CDR3 covers 14 residues. The CDR3 spells CASSDGGGANEQFF. The CDR3 nucleotides are TGTGCCAGCAGTGACGGCGGGGGGGCGAATGAGCAGTTCTTC.

The rearrangement links TRBV11-3 to TRBJ1-5; TRBD1 might be the D (5 bases). Trimming removed 5 bases from V and 0 bases from J, with 17 bases in between. There are 17 residues in the CDR3. Germline V gives CDR1 SGHNT, CDR2 YENEEA. The CDR3 sequence is CASSHLTDPNSNQPQHF. CDR3 nucleotides: TGTGCCAGCAGCCACCTGACAGACCCCAATAGCAATCAGCCCCAGCATTTT.

V and J are TRBV18 and TRBJ2-3; tentative D call: TRBD2 (5 bases). CDR1 KGHSH and CDR2 LQKENI come from the germline V gene. The CDR3 consists of 17 residues. V lost 3 bases and J 2 bases, leaving 18 bases between the germline ends. CDR3 nucleotide sequence: TGTGCCAGCTCACCTACGAGGGTGGGCTTTGTCACAGATACGCAGTATTTT. Translated, it gives CASSPTRVGFVTDTQYF.

V and J are TRBV19 and TRBJ1-2, with D unresolved. Germline assignment: CDR1 LNHDA and CDR2 SQIVND (reference sequence). Trimming removed 4 bases at V and 8 bases at J, with 17 bases between. The CDR3 consists of 14 residues. The CDR3: CASSTALGAGGYTF. In nucleotides, the CDR3 is TGTGCCAGTAGTACAGCCCTGGGCGCTGGAGGCTACACCTTC. The variable domain in full, completed from reference TRBV19 and TRBJ1-2, reads DGGITQSPKYLFRKEGQNVTLSCEQNLNHDAMYWYRQDPGQGLRLIYYSQIVNDFQKGDIAEGYSVSREKKESFPLTVTSAQKNPTAFYLCASSTALGAGGYTFGSGTRLTVV.

V and J are TRBV2 and TRBJ2-1; 11 bases map to TRBD2. The CDR3 consists of 18 residues. Trimming removed 8 bases from V and 1 base from J; junction bases left unmatched: 13. CDR1 SNHLY and CDR2 FYNNEI come from the germline V gene. CDR3 nucleotides: TGTGCCAGCTACGAACCGAGGGCTAGCGGGGGGTCCTACAATGAGCAGTTCTTC. It is translated as CASYEPRASGGSYNEQFF.

The rearrangement links TRBV4-2 to TRBJ2-7; TRBD2 agrees at 8 bases. This CDR3 has 14 residues. V was clipped by 4 bases and J by 5 bases; unmatched bases: 7. The germline V gene has CDR1 LGHNA and CDR2 YNFKEQ. The CDR3 sequence: CASSRDSGENEQYF. The CDR3 bases are TGTGCCAGCAGCCGCGATAGCGGGGAGAACGAGCAGTACTTC.

The chain couples TRBV21-1 to TRBJ2-5; the DNA was not compared with TRBD2, the D call given in the table. TRBV21-1 is designated a pseudogene. The CDR3 totals 11 residues. The CDR3 bases are TGTGCCAGCAGCAACTCGTCGTCCCAGTACTTC. It is translated as CASSNSSSQYF.

The J gene is TRBJ2-3, the V gene TRBV29-1; 10 bases agree with TRBD1. CDR3 length: 14 amino acids. J gave up 1 base and V 6 bases, and 4 bases lay outside the gene matches. CDR1 is SQVTM, CDR2 ANQGSEA, per germline. CDR3 region: CSVTGGAGTDTQYF. The CDR3 DNA sequence: TGCAGCGTGACAGGGGGCGCAGGCACAGATACGCAGTATTTT.

This chain connects TRBV27 to TRBJ1-2; D might be TRBD1 (6 bases). Germline CDR1 MNHEY, CDR2 SMNVEV (reference sequence). The CDR3 loop spans 15 amino acids. The V and J ends lost 5 bases and 8 bases respectively, with 21 bases between them. CDR3 sequence reads: CASSLNSPWGQGYTF. The CDR3 region has the DNA TGTGCCAGCAGTCTTAACTCCCCGTGGGGGCAAGGCTACACCTTC.

This chain connects TRBV5-4 to TRBJ2-3, with D maybe TRBD1 (5 bases). Trimming took 0 bases from V and 6 from J, leaving 14 bases between them. The CDR3 is 15 amino acids. CDR1 and CDR2 from the germline V gene are SGHNT and YYREEE (reference sequence). CDR3 protein: CASSLDARELDTQYF. CDR3 nucleotides: TGTGCCAGCAGCTTGGACGCCAGGGAATTGGATACGCAGTATTTT.

The V call is TRBV27, the J call TRBJ2-7; the match to TRBD1 covers 11 bases. Germline V gives CDR1 MNHEY, CDR2 SMNVEV (reference sequence). The CDR3 has 15 amino acids. V lost 3 bases, J lost 6 bases, and 7 bases stayed unmatched. CDR3 region: CASSFPGQGVREQYF. In DNA, the CDR3 is TGTGCCAGCAGTTTCCCGGGACAGGGGGTACGCGAGCAGTACTTC.

V is TRBV7-2 and J is TRBJ1-6; tentatively, D is TRBD1 (5 bases). V was trimmed by 6 bases and J by 7 bases, leaving 10 bases between them. Germline CDR1 and CDR2: SGHTA and FQGNSA. The CDR3 is 13 amino acids. The CDR3 DNA reads TGTGCCAGCAGTCAAACAGGAAATTCACCCCTCCACTTT. Its protein product is CASSQTGNSPLHF.

J is TRBJ2-2 and V is TRBV9; 8 positions match TRBD1. The CDR3 is made up of 15 amino acids. J gave up 5 bases and V 3 bases, and 6 bases lay outside the gene matches. CDR1 and CDR2 from the germline V gene are SGDLS and YYNGEE. CDR3 bases: TGTGCCAGCAGCGGGGGACAGGTGATGACCGGGGAGCTGTTTTTT. Its translation: CASSGGQVMTGELFF.

V and J are TRBV5-6 and TRBJ2-5; 8 nucleotides agree with TRBD1. From germline, CDR1 is SGHDT and CDR2 YYEEEE. V shed 1 base, J shed 1 base, and the junction held 6 bases outside the gene matches. The CDR3 length is 16 residues. CDR3 sequence: CASSLRTGGSQETQYF. Written as DNA, the CDR3 is TGTGCCAGCAGCTTGCGAACAGGGGGGAGCCAAGAGACCCAGTACTTC.

This clone was counted only a few times. V is TRBV19 and J is TRBJ2-7; 7 bases agree with TRBD1. Trimming took 4 bases from V and 4 from J; bases not matched to a gene: 7. CDR3 length: 14 amino acids. CDR1 and CDR2 (germline): LNHDA, SQIVND (reference sequence). The CDR3 DNA is TGTGCCAGTAGTAGACAGGGCCGCGGGTACGAGCAGTACTTC. This encodes CASSRQGRGYEQYF.

The chain joins TRBV10-3 to TRBJ1-6; 8 bases agree with TRBD1. The V and J ends lost 4 bases and 10 bases, in that order; junction bases with no gene match: 3. CDR3 size: 13 residues. The germline V gene encodes CDR1 ENHRY and CDR2 SYGVKD. The CDR3 sequence is CAISVTGESPLHF. For the CDR3, the DNA is TGTGCCATCAGTGTGACAGGGGAATCACCCCTCCACTTT.

The V gene is TRBV19, the J gene TRBJ1-2, with 11 bases aligning to TRBD1. V was pared by 5 bases and J by 2 bases, with 4 bases of the junction left unmatched. Germline V CDR1 and CDR2: LNHDA, SQIVND (reference sequence). The CDR3 runs 15 residues. Here the CDR3 reads CASSSRDRGNYGYTF. CDR3 nucleotides: TGTGCCAGTAGTTCCCGGGACAGGGGGAACTATGGCTACACCTTC.